The 6 T cell receptor beta chains reported below all come from one sample, sequenced in a study of OX40 agonist ivuxolimab in advanced cancers. Measured with immunoSEQ multiplex PCR; TCRdb has only the in-frame clones, and not every one. The top ten clones hold around 2% of a sample with about 76,000 clones, around 85% of them seen once. The sequences come from CD4+ or CD8+ T cells sorted from blood, collected in a trial of the OX40 agonist ivuxolimab. These receptors were collected from an adult with an advanced solid tumor such as melanoma, head and neck, liver or kidney cancer.

Only one count was recorded for this clone. The chain employs TRBV6-5 and TRBJ1-2, with unresolved D. Germline values: CDR1 MNHEY, CDR2 SVGAGI. Trimming shortened V by 0 bases and J by 4 bases, and 12 bases separated the two germline ends. The CDR3 extends over 15 amino acids. The CDR3 spells CASSYSQPRRYGYTF. CDR3 DNA: TGTGCCAGCAGTTACTCACAGCCCCGGCGCTATGGCTACACCTTC.

This clone was detected once. The genes are TRBV7-2 and TRBJ2-7; 9 bases fit TRBD2. In germline, CDR1 is SGHTA, CDR2 FQGNSA. Germline trimming cut 7 bases from V and 3 bases from J; bases unmatched to any gene: 16. The CDR3 consists of 17 residues. The CDR3 DNA sequence: TGTGCCAGCACCCCAGGGTTGGGGGCTAGCGGGGACTACGAGCAGTACTTC. As protein: CASTPGLGASGDYEQYF.

This chain joins TRBV6-5 and TRBJ1-2, with D hard to call. CDR1 is MNHEY, CDR2 SVGAGI, per germline. V lost 0 bases, J lost 7 bases, and 12 bases lay in between. The CDR3 is 14 amino acids. The CDR3: CASSYSSPVGGYTF. As DNA, the CDR3 is TGTGCCAGCAGTTACTCCTCCCCCGTAGGTGGCTACACCTTC.

This chain connects TRBV6-1 to TRBJ1-1; D might be TRBD1 (5 bases). Germline V gene data show CDR1 as MNHNS and CDR2 as SASEGT. Between the trimmed V and J ends, which lost 6 bases and 11 bases, there was a span of 13 bases. This CDR3 spans 11 amino acids. The CDR3 nucleotides read TGTGCCAGCAGCGCCCAGGGTACGGCTTTCTTT. Translating it yields CASSAQGTAFF.

V gene TRBV18 combines with J gene TRBJ1-1; D uncertain. There are 12 residues in the CDR3. Germline-derived CDR1 and CDR2 are KGHSH and LQKENI. Between the trimmed V and J ends, which lost 0 bases and 10 bases, there was a span of 9 bases. CDR3 in DNA: TGTGCCAGCTCACCACCGATGAGGGTAGCTTTCTTT. The encoded protein is CASSPPMRVAFF.

This clone was counted once. The V and J genes are TRBV6-6 and TRBJ1-1; D gene uncertain. Germline loops: CDR1 MNHNY, CDR2 SVGAGI (reference sequence). V lost 7 bases to trimming and J lost 6 bases, with 12 bases between them. The CDR3 covers 12 residues. CDR3 sequence (DNA): TGTGCCAGCACCTCTGACATGCCTGAAGCTTTCTTT. It translates to CASTSDMPEAFF.